This TCR beta chain emerged from a study of blood T cell repertoires in COVID-19. CDR3 length equals 15 residues. With 5 bases removed from V and 5 bases from J, the gap between germline ends came to 13 bases. Germline V gene sequence: CDR1 SGHTA, CDR2 FQGNSA. Clinical history as reported by participants underpinned cohort assignment. People in the exposed group encountered a COVID-19 case within 2 weeks before entering the study. As handled by the study authors: Amplification from reference gene primers served as the basis for estimated nucleated cell counts. Assay: immunoSEQ multiplex PCR; the TCRdb copy retains only in-frame clones and omits some. The DNA gave D and trimming, while V, J and clone size come from that table. The table records some 290,000 clones, 90% of them present only once.

The TCR comes from a woman aged 25 to 39 who had been exposed to COVID-19. Sequencing was done on a sample of PBMCs or T cells enriched from blood (not recorded which). The chain couples TRBV7-2 to TRBJ1-6; a weak D match, TRBD1 (6 bases). CDR3: CASSPHRVDNSPLHF. CDR3 nucleotide sequence: TGTGCCAGCAGCCCCCACAGGGTCGATAATTCACCCCTCCACTTT.